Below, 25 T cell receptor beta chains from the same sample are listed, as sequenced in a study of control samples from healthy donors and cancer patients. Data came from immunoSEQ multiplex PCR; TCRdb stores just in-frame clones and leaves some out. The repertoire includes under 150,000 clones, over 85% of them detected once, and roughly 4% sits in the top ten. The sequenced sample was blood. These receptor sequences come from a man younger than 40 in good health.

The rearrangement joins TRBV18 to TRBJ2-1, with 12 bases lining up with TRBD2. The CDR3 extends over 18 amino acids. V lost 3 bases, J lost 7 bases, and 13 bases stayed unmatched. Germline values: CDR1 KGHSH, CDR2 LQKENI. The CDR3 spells CASSPPRLAGGIVNEQFF. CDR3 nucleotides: TGTGCCAGCTCACCCCCCAGGCTAGCGGGGGGGATTGTTAATGAGCAGTTCTTC.

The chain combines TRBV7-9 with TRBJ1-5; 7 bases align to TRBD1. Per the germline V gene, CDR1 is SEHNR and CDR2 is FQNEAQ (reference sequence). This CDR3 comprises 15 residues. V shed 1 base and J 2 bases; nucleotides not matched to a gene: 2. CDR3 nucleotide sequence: TGTGCCAGCAGCTTAGAGGGGGCTGGCAATCAGCCCCAGCATTTT. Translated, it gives CASSLEGAGNQPQHF.

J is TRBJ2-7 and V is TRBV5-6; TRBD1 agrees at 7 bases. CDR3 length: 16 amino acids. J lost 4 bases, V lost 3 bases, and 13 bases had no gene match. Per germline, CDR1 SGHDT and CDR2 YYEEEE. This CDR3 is CASSWEAGQVTYEQYF. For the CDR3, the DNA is TGTGCCAGCAGCTGGGAAGCTGGACAGGTGACTTACGAGCAGTACTTC.

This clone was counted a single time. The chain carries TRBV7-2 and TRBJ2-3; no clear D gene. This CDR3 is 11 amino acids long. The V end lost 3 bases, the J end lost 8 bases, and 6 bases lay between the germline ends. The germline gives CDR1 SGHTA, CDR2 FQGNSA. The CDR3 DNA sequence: TGTGCCAGCAGCTTGAGTGGTACGCAGTATTTT. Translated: CASSLSGTQYF.

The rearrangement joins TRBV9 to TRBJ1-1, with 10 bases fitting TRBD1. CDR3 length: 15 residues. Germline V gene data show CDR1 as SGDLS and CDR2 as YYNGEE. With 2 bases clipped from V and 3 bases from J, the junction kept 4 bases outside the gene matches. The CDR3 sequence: CASSVTGGLYTEAFF. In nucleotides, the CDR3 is TGTGCCAGCAGCGTGACAGGGGGCCTCTACACTGAAGCTTTCTTT.

The CDR3 is CASNPTGLSNQPQHF. CDR3 in DNA: TGTGCCAGCAACCCTACAGGGTTGAGCAATCAGCCCCAGCATTTT. The V gene is TRBV9, the J gene TRBJ1-5; tentatively, D is TRBD1 (6 bases). Trimming removed 6 bases at V and 1 base at J, with 14 bases between. CDR3 length equals 15 residues. The germline gives CDR1 SGDLS, CDR2 YYNGEE. Filled out from reference TRBV9 and TRBJ1-5, the complete variable domain reads DSGVTQTPKHLITATGQRVTLRCSPRSGDLSVYWYQQSLDQGLQFLIQYYNGEERAKGNILERFSAQQFPDLHSELNLSSLELGDSALYFCASNPTGLSNQPQHFGDGTRLSIL.

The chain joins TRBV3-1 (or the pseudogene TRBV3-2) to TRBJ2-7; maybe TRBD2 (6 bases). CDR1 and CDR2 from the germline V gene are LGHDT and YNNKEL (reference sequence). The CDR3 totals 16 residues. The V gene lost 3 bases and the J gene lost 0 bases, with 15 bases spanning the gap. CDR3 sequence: CASSHPETDYSYEQYF. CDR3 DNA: TGTGCCAGCAGCCATCCTGAAACGGACTACTCCTACGAGCAGTACTTC.

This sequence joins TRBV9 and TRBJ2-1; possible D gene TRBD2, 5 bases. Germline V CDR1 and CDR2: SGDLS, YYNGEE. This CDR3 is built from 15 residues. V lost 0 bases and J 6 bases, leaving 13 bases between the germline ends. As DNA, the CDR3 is TGTGCCAGCAGCGTAGAGGCTCGGGGTACCAATGAGCAGTTCTTC. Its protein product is CASSVEARGTNEQFF.

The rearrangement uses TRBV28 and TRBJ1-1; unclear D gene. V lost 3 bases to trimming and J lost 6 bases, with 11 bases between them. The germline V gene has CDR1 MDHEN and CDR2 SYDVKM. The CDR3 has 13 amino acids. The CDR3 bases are TGTGCCAGCAGTTTTCCGGGGTCACCTGAAGCTTTCTTT. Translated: CASSFPGSPEAFF.

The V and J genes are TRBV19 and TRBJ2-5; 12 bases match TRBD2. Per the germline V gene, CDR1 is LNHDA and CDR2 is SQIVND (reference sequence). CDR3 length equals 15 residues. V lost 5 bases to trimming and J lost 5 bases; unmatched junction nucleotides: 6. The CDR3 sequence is CASSLRLAGVETQYF. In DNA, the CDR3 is TGTGCCAGTAGTCTGCGACTAGCGGGGGTGGAGACCCAGTACTTC.

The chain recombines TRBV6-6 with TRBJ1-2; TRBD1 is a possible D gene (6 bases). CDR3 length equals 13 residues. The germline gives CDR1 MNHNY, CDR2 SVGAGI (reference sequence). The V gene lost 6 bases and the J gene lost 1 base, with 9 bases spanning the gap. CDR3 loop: CASRRDNNYGYTF. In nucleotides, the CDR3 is TGTGCCAGCAGAAGGGACAATAACTATGGCTACACCTTC.

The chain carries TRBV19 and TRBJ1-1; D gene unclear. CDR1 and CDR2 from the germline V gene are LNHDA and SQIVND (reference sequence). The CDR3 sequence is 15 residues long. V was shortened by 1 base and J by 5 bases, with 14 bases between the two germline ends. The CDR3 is CASSIVSLASTEAFF. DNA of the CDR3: TGTGCCAGTAGTATAGTAAGTTTGGCCAGTACTGAAGCTTTCTTT.

The CDR3 here is CASSLGLMNTEAFF. The CDR3 region has the DNA TGCGCCAGCAGCTTGGGACTCATGAACACTGAAGCTTTCTTT. V gene TRBV5-1 combines with J gene TRBJ1-1; D remains ambiguous. In germline, CDR1 is SGHRS, CDR2 YFSETQ. The CDR3 contains 14 residues. V shed 0 bases and J shed 0 bases, with 6 bases lying between them.

This CDR3 is CASSFPGLKSGAFF. The CDR3 nucleotides read TGCGCCAGCAGCTTCCCCGGACTGAAATCCGGAGCTTTCTTT. The gene calls are TRBV5-1 and TRBJ1-1; D gene unclear. CDR1 is SGHRS, CDR2 YFSETQ, per germline. Trimming cost V 2 bases and J 10 bases, with 18 bases left between them. The CDR3 loop spans 14 amino acids.

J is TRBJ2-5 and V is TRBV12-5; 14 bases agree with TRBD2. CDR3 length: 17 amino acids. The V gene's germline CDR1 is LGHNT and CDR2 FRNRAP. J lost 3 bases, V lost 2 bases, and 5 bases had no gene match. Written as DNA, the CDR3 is TGTGCTAGTGGTTTGTCATCGGGACTAGCGGGGGAAGAGACCCAGTACTTC. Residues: CASGLSSGLAGEETQYF.

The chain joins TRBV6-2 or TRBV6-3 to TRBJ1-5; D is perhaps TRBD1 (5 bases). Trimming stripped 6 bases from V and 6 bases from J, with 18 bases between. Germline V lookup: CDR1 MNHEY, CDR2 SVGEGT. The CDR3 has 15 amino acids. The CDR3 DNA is TGTGCCAGCAGCCTTGGGGACGTTCCAGGTCAGCCCCAGCATTTT. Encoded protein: CASSLGDVPGQPQHF.

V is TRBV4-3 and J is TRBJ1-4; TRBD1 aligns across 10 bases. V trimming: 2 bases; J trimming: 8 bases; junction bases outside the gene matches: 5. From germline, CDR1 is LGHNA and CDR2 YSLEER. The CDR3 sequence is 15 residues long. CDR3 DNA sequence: TGCGCCAGCAGCCAATTTGCGACAGGGGGCGAAAAACTGTTTTTT. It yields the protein CASSQFATGGEKLFF.

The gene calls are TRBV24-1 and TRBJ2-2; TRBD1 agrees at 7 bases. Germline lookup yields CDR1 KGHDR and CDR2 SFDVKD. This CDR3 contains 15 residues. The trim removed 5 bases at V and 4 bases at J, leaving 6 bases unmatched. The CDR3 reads CATSVEGAGTGELFF. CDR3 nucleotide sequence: TGTGCCACCAGTGTCGAGGGGGCCGGCACCGGGGAGCTGTTTTTT.

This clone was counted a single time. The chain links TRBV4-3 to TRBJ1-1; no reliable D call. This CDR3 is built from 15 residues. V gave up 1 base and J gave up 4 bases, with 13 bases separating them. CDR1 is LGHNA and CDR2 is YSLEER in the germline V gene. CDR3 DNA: TGCGCCAGCAGCCAAGGGGCCGGGGTTCGCACTGAAGCTTTCTTT. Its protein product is CASSQGAGVRTEAFF.

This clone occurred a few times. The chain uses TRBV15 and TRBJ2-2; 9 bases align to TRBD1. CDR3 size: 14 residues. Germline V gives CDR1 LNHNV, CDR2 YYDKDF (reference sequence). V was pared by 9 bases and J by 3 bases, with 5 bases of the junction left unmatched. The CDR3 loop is CATSTGGDTGELFF. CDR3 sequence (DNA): TGTGCCACTTCCACAGGGGGCGACACCGGGGAGCTGTTTTTT. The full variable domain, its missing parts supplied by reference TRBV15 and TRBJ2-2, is DAMVIQNPRYQVTQFGKPVTLSCSQTLNHNVMYWYQQKSSQAPKLLFHYYDKDFNNEADTPDNFQSRRPNTSFCFLDIRSPGLGDTAMYLCATSTGGDTGELFFGEGSRLTVL.

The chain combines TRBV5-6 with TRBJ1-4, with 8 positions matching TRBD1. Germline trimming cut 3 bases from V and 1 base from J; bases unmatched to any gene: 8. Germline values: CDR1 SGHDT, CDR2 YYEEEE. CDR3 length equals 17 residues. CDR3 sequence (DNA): TGTGCCAGCAGCTCTTACCGGACAGGGCAAACTAATGAAAAACTGTTTTTT. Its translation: CASSSYRTGQTNEKLFF.

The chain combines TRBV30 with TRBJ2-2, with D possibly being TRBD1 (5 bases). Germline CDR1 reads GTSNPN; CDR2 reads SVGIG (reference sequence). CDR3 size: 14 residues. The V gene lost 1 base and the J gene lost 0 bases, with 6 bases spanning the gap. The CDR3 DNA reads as TGTGCCTGGAGTGGGGGCCCGAACACCGGGGAGCTGTTTTTT. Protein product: CAWSGGPNTGELFF.

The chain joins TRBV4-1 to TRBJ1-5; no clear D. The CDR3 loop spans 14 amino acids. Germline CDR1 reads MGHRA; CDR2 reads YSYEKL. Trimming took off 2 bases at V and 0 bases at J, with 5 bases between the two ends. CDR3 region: CASSQFRSNQPQHF. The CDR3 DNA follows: TGCGCCAGCAGCCAATTCCGTAGCAATCAGCCCCAGCATTTT.

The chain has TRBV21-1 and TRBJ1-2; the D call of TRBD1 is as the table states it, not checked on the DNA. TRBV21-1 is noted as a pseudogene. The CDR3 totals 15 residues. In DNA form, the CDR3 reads TGTGCCAGCAGCCCCAGACAGGGTGCCGCTTGGGGCTACACCTTC. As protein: CASSPRQGAAWGYTF.

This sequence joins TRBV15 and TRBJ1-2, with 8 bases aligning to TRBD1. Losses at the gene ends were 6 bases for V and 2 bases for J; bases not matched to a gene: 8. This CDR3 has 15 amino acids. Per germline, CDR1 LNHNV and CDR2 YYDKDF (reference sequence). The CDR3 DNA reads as TGTGCCACCAGTCGTCCCCAGGGGGCGAACTATGGCTACACCTTC. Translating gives CATSRPQGANYGYTF.